This TCR beta chain was captured in a study of T-cell reconstitution after alpha-beta-depleted transplantation in children. Findings and limits, study-wide: The authors attributed T-cell counts and diversity one year after transplant mostly to newly produced T cells.

In regard to this clonotype: What it binds is not known.

The V and J ends lost 1 base and 3 bases respectively, with 19 bases between them. The CDR3 spans 18 residues. Germline lookup yields CDR1 MGHRA and CDR2 YSYEKL. A library of TCRbeta sequences, prepared with unique molecular identifiers, was generated. TCRdb itself ran the PCR reads through MiXCR, one entry per CDR3 protein. This table holds approximately 800,000 distinct CDR3 sequences, approximately 15% found once. The sequence was collected from a male patient younger than 18 who had a stem cell transplant for acute lymphoblastic leukemia, so the T cells may come from the graft donor. The specimen comprised PBMCs, mostly from graft donor cells, sampled 360 days after TCRalphabeta/CD19-depleted stem cell transplant. The J gene is TRBJ1-5, the V gene TRBV4-1, with D possibly matching TRBD1 (6 bases). CDR3 in DNA: TGCGCCAGCAGCCAAGGCCGCACGGCACCAGGGGACAATCAGCCCCAGCATTTT. Protein: CASSQGRTAPGDNQPQHF.